A single sample gave rise to the 22 T cell receptor beta chains below, sequenced in a study of beta chain features in type 1 diabetes. The entirety of the isolated RNA underwent reverse transcription, so expressed TCRB transcripts were sequenced. TCRdb's copy holds only in-frame clones and misses some; the assay was immunoSEQ multiplex PCR. This sample has about 150,000 clones, with about 8.1% found just once. Material: central memory CD4+ T cells from blood. The receptors shown here come from a man younger than 35 in good health.

The CDR3 DNA sequence: TGTGCCAGCAGCTTGATCGGGGGAACTGAAGCTTTCTTT. This encodes CASSLIGGTEAFF. The chain employs TRBV5-4 and TRBJ1-1; the D gene is possibly TRBD1 (5 bases). In germline, CDR1 is SGHNT, CDR2 YYREEE (reference sequence). The CDR3 loop spans 13 amino acids. Trimming left V 1 base short and J 5 bases short, with 9 bases between.

This clone was picked up a small number of times. The CDR3 DNA follows: TGTGCCAGTAGTGCCGGGATCCAAGAGACCCAGTACTTC. Amino acids: CASSAGIQETQYF. The gene calls are TRBV19 and TRBJ2-5; weak D call: TRBD2 (5 bases). V lost 5 bases and J 1 base, leaving 8 bases between the germline ends. This CDR3 region has 13 residues. Germline CDR1 reads LNHDA; CDR2 reads SQIVND (reference sequence). Full variable domain (outside the CDR3, taken from reference TRBV19 and TRBJ2-5): DGGITQSPKYLFRKEGQNVTLSCEQNLNHDAMYWYRQDPGQGLRLIYYSQIVNDFQKGDIAEGYSVSREKKESFPLTVTSAQKNPTAFYLCASSAGIQETQYFGPGTRLLVL.

The gene calls are TRBV5-1 and TRBJ2-7; D perhaps matches TRBD1 (6 bases). CDR3 length: 13 residues. The germline CDR1 and CDR2 sequences are SGHRS and YFSETQ. Trimming stripped 5 bases from V and 2 bases from J, with 11 bases between. The CDR3 protein is CASSEQGTYEQYF. The DNA of the CDR3 is TGCGCCAGCAGTGAGCAGGGGACCTACGAGCAGTACTTC.

The chain joins TRBV2 to TRBJ2-3; 8 nucleotides align to TRBD2. The CDR3 is made up of 17 amino acids. Germline CDR1 and CDR2: SNHLY and FYNNEI. Trimming took 1 base from V and 0 from J; bases not matched to a gene: 6. In DNA form, the CDR3 reads TGTGCCAGCAGTGAAGGGTCGGGAGGGCTTAGCACAGATACGCAGTATTTT. Protein product: CASSEGSGGLSTDTQYF.

This clone was observed a handful of times. The chain carries TRBV2 and TRBJ2-5; unclear D gene. Germline V CDR1 and CDR2: SNHLY, FYNNEI. The V gene lost 6 bases and the J gene lost 2 bases, with 10 bases spanning the gap. The CDR3 runs 13 residues. CDR3 sequence: CASSRNLQETQYF. CDR3 nucleotides: TGTGCCAGCAGCCGTAACTTACAAGAGACCCAGTACTTC.

This clone was observed a few times. The J gene is TRBJ2-5, the V gene TRBV9, with a possible D match to TRBD1 (6 bases). Germline assignment: CDR1 SGDLS and CDR2 YYNGEE. The CDR3 is 15 residues long. V was cut by 0 bases and J by 4 bases, with 13 bases left in between. The CDR3 here is CASSVESWGPETQYF. The CDR3, as DNA: TGTGCCAGCAGCGTAGAGAGCTGGGGGCCAGAGACCCAGTACTTC.

This clone has a count of ten or more. This chain uses TRBV7-9 with TRBJ1-2; 7 bases fit TRBD1. V trimming: 2 bases; J trimming: 7 bases; junction bases outside the gene matches: 10. This CDR3 spans 15 amino acids. CDR1 SEHNR and CDR2 FQNEAQ come from the germline V gene (reference sequence). DNA for the CDR3: TGTGCCAGCAGCTTACTGTACAGGGGCGATGGTGGCTACACCTTC. Encoded protein: CASSLLYRGDGGYTF.

This clone has more than one count but fewer than ten. This chain uses TRBV9 with TRBJ1-1; TRBD1 matches at 9 bases. CDR3 size: 15 residues. The germline V gene encodes CDR1 SGDLS and CDR2 YYNGEE. The junction had 8 bases not matched to a gene; V was cut back by 3 bases and J by 5 bases. This CDR3 reads CASSGQTGGTTEAFF. In DNA, the CDR3 is TGTGCCAGCAGCGGGCAGACAGGGGGTACGACTGAAGCTTTCTTT.

The chain is built from TRBV10-3 and TRBJ1-1; tentative D call: TRBD1 (6 bases). Germline values: CDR1 ENHRY, CDR2 SYGVKD. The CDR3 is 15 residues long. V was shortened by 7 bases and J by 2 bases, with 17 bases between the two germline ends. CDR3 sequence reads: CAINGGGGRNTEAFF. The CDR3 nucleotides are TGTGCCATCAATGGGGGTGGGGGCCGAAACACTGAAGCTTTCTTT.

This clone came up a few times. This chain links TRBV4-2 with TRBJ2-1, with D perhaps TRBD2 (6 bases). This CDR3 spans 16 amino acids. Germline V gene sequence: CDR1 LGHNA, CDR2 YNFKEQ. Deletions cut 4 bases from V and 2 bases from J, with 15 bases between. The CDR3 loop reads CASSRETRGPYNEQFF. CDR3 nucleotide sequence: TGTGCCAGCAGCCGCGAGACTAGGGGTCCCTACAATGAGCAGTTCTTC.

At least ten counts were recorded for this clone. The chain combines TRBV5-6 with TRBJ2-6; no definite D call. V shed 3 bases and J shed 0 bases, with 4 bases lying between them. CDR1 is SGHDT and CDR2 is YYEEEE in the germline V gene. The CDR3 has 14 amino acids. CDR3 bases: TGTGCCAGCAGCTCGTCCTCTGGGGCCAACGTCCTGACTTTC. Translating it yields CASSSSSGANVLTF.

This clone was seen ten or more times. The chain couples TRBV7-9 to TRBJ1-1; D call uncertain. Trimming removed 1 base at V and 5 bases at J, with 14 bases between. CDR3 length equals 15 residues. The germline V gene encodes CDR1 SEHNR and CDR2 FQNEAQ (reference sequence). This CDR3 reads CASSLEFSPRTEAFF. DNA of the CDR3: TGTGCCAGCAGCTTAGAGTTCAGTCCCAGGACTGAAGCTTTCTTT. The entire variable domain, with the rest obtained from reference TRBV7-9 and TRBJ1-1, is as follows: DTGVSQNPRHKITKRGQNVTFRCDPISEHNRLYWYRQTLGQGPEFLTYFQNEAQLEKSRLLSDRFSAERPKGSFSTLEIQRTEQGDSAMYLCASSLEFSPRTEAFFGQGTRLTVV.

This clone was seen more than once but under ten times. The chain links TRBV7-6 to TRBJ2-7; a weak D match, TRBD1 (6 bases). Germline-derived CDR1 and CDR2 are SGHVS and FNYEAQ. There are 12 residues in the CDR3. Between the trimmed V and J ends, which lost 7 bases and 4 bases, there was a span of 11 bases. For the CDR3, the DNA is TGTGCCAGCACACAAGGGGGATACGAGCAGTACTTC. Residues: CASTQGGYEQYF.

This clone was counted ten times or more. The gene calls are TRBV4-2 and TRBJ2-7; D unclear. The CDR3 sequence is 15 residues long. Germline V gene data show CDR1 as LGHNA and CDR2 as YNFKEQ. With 4 bases removed from V and 5 bases from J, the gap between germline ends came to 18 bases. CDR3 sequence reads: CASSPSFLKTNEQYF. The CDR3 bases are TGTGCCAGCAGCCCAAGTTTTCTGAAAACAAACGAGCAGTACTTC.

V usage is TRBV5-8 and J usage is TRBJ1-2; D is unresolved. Germline CDR1 and CDR2: SGHTS and YDEGEE. The CDR3 is 13 residues long. The V end lost 4 bases, the J end lost 7 bases, and 14 bases lay between the germline ends. DNA for the CDR3: TGTGCCAGCAGCCCGATCCCAGGAGGTGGCTACACCTTC. Residues: CASSPIPGGGYTF.

Only a few counts were recorded for this clone. V usage is TRBV19 and J usage is TRBJ1-2; 8 bases align to TRBD1. The CDR3 extends over 16 amino acids. After removal of 7 bases from V and 1 base from J, the junction contained 11 bases not matched to a gene. CDR1 is LNHDA, CDR2 SQIVND, per germline (reference sequence). The CDR3 is CASTLPRTGLNYGYTF. The CDR3 bases are TGTGCCAGTACCCTACCCCGGACAGGGCTTAACTATGGCTACACCTTC. Together with reference TRBV19 and TRBJ1-2, the CDR3 gives the full variable domain: DGGITQSPKYLFRKEGQNVTLSCEQNLNHDAMYWYRQDPGQGLRLIYYSQIVNDFQKGDIAEGYSVSREKKESFPLTVTSAQKNPTAFYLCASTLPRTGLNYGYTFGSGTRLTVV.

This clone was detected only a few times. The chain links TRBV4-2 to TRBJ2-3; 11 bases are a match to TRBD2. CDR3 length: 16 amino acids. Germline CDR1 LGHNA, CDR2 YNFKEQ. With V trimmed by 4 bases and J by 1 base, 4 bases remained unmatched. This chain's CDR3 is CASSPLTSGGTDTQYF. The CDR3 nucleotides read TGTGCCAGCAGCCCTTTGACTAGCGGGGGCACAGATACGCAGTATTTT.

This clone was seen only a few times. The chain combines TRBV18 with TRBJ1-2; D unresolved. Deletions cut 6 bases from V and 4 bases from J, with 18 bases between. Germline assignment: CDR1 KGHSH and CDR2 LQKENI. This CDR3 comprises 15 residues. Written as DNA, the CDR3 is TGTGCCAGCTCCGAACCCGGGAGAAGGCTCTATGGCTACACCTTC. It is translated as CASSEPGRRLYGYTF.

V is TRBV5-1 and J is TRBJ2-1; maybe TRBD2 (6 bases). From germline, CDR1 is SGHRS and CDR2 YFSETQ. Trimming cost V 5 bases and J 14 bases, with 17 bases left between them. CDR3 length equals 12 residues. The CDR3 DNA is TGCGCCAGCAGGGAGGAGGGTCGGAGAAAGTTCTTC. Amino acids: CASREEGRRKFF. The complete variable domain, with remaining parts taken from reference TRBV5-1 and TRBJ2-1, reads KAGVTQTPRYLIKTRGQQVTLSCSPISGHRSVSWYQQTPGQGLQFLFEYFSETQRNKGNFPGRFSGRQFSNSRSEMNVSTLELGDSALYLCASREEGRRKFFGPGTRLTVL.

This clone was observed a few times. V usage is TRBV28 and J usage is TRBJ1-2; 7 nucleotides align to TRBD1. Germline CDR1 MDHEN, CDR2 SYDVKM. V lost 2 bases to trimming and J lost 6 bases; unmatched junction nucleotides: 12. The length of the CDR3 is 16 residues. In nucleotides, the CDR3 is TGTGCCAGCAGTTTAGCCCGAGGAGGGGGCGTTAATGGCTACACCTTC. Encoded protein: CASSLARGGGVNGYTF.

The CDR3 sequence is CASSPGQTNTGELFF. The DNA for the CDR3 is TGTGCCAGTAGTCCCGGACAGACGAACACCGGGGAGCTGTTTTTT. This chain connects TRBV19 to TRBJ2-2; D might be TRBD1 (6 bases). V gave up 5 bases and J gave up 0 bases, with 10 bases separating them. The CDR3 covers 15 residues. Germline V gene data show CDR1 as LNHDA and CDR2 as SQIVND (reference sequence).

This clone was counted only a few times. The rearrangement links TRBV27 to TRBJ2-7; 12 positions match TRBD2. V gave up 4 bases and J gave up 3 bases; unmatched junction bases: 4. The CDR3 sequence is 15 residues long. Germline CDR1 MNHEY, CDR2 SMNVEV (reference sequence). This chain's CDR3 is CASSSLAGGIYEQYF. CDR3 nucleotides: TGTGCCAGCAGTTCCCTAGCGGGAGGGATCTACGAGCAGTACTTC.